These 21 T cell receptor beta chains came from one sample sequenced in a study of blood T cell repertoires in COVID-19. Here immunoSEQ multiplex PCR was the method, and the copy in TCRdb shows in-frame clones only, minus some. The profile shows approximately 170,000 clones, 86% of them singletons. The sequencing input was peripheral blood. These receptors all stem from a man between 65 and 85 years old with acute or convalescent COVID-19.

The J gene is TRBJ2-7, the V gene TRBV5-6; TRBD2 matches at 15 bases. After removal of 3 bases from V and 7 bases from J, the junction contained 8 bases not matched to a gene. Germline CDR1 SGHDT, CDR2 YYEEEE. The CDR3 extends over 16 amino acids. CDR3 coding DNA: TGTGCCAGCAGCTGGGGGACTAGCGGGAGGCCGGGGGAGCAGTACTTC. It translates to CASSWGTSGRPGEQYF.

V and J are TRBV7-2 and TRBJ2-2; perhaps TRBD2 as D (6 bases). Trimming took 8 bases from V and 1 from J, leaving 11 bases between them. CDR1 SGHTA and CDR2 FQGNSA come from the germline V gene. The CDR3 extends over 14 amino acids. CDR3 DNA: TGTGCCAGCTCGGGGCGGGGGAACACCGGGGAGCTGTTTTTT. Encoded protein: CASSGRGNTGELFF.

As for this clone: Other nucleotide sequences from this sample produce the same CDR3. V and J are TRBV2 and TRBJ2-5; 10 positions agree with TRBD1. Trimming removed 4 bases from V and 4 bases from J; junction bases left unmatched: 0. The CDR3 loop spans 13 amino acids. The V gene's germline CDR1 is SNHLY and CDR2 FYNNEI. The CDR3 sequence: CASSGTGGETQYF. CDR3 DNA sequence: TGTGCCAGCAGTGGGACAGGGGGAGAGACCCAGTACTTC.

The rearrangement uses TRBV19 and TRBJ2-3; weak D call: TRBD1 (5 bases). The length of the CDR3 is 14 residues. V lost 5 bases and J 2 bases, leaving 11 bases between the germline ends. From germline, CDR1 is LNHDA and CDR2 SQIVND (reference sequence). CDR3 amino acids: CASSRTISTDTQYF. DNA for the CDR3: TGTGCCAGTAGTCGGACAATATCCACAGATACGCAGTATTTT.

The rearrangement joins TRBV10-1 to TRBJ2-5, with no clear D. The V and J ends lost 4 bases and 2 bases respectively, with 8 bases between them. The CDR3 is 13 residues long. Germline values: CDR1 WNHNN, CDR2 SYGVQD (reference sequence). As DNA, the CDR3 is TGCGCCAGCAGTGGAGGCCCACAAGAGACCCAGTACTTC. Translated, it gives CASSGGPQETQYF.

This chain links TRBV5-4 with TRBJ2-1, with 8 bases that match TRBD2. CDR1 and CDR2 from the germline V gene are SGHNT and YYREEE (reference sequence). After removal of 2 bases from V and 10 bases from J, the junction contained 5 bases not matched to a gene. The CDR3 contains 13 residues. CDR3 sequence (DNA): TGTGCCAGCAGCTTCCCCGGGGGGGGAGAGCAGTTCTTC. This encodes CASSFPGGGEQFF.

This chain links TRBV19 with TRBJ2-3, with TRBD2 matching 13 bases. The CDR3 runs 18 residues. Per the germline V gene, CDR1 is LNHDA and CDR2 is SQIVND (reference sequence). Trimming took 5 bases from V and 0 from J; bases not matched to a gene: 8. Here the CDR3 reads CASSPGLAGVSSTDTQYF. The CDR3 bases are TGTGCCAGTAGTCCCGGACTAGCGGGAGTTTCTAGCACAGATACGCAGTATTTT.

The V gene is TRBV6-1, the J gene TRBJ1-1; D is possibly TRBD1 (6 bases). CDR1 is MNHNS and CDR2 is SASEGT in the germline V gene. CDR3 size: 14 residues. Trimming shortened V by 2 bases and J by 8 bases, and 15 bases separated the two germline ends. DNA for the CDR3: TGTGCCAGCAGTGAATTTAGGGGGATCGACGAAGCTTTCTTT. Amino acid sequence: CASSEFRGIDEAFF.

This clone occurred once. The rearrangement joins TRBV9 to TRBJ2-1; 7 bases are a match to TRBD1. The CDR3 has 16 residues. The V and J ends lost 0 bases and 4 bases, in that order; junction bases with no gene match: 7. Per the germline V gene, CDR1 is SGDLS and CDR2 is YYNGEE. The CDR3 DNA is TGTGCCAGCAGCGTAGCTGGGACAGAATTTTACAATGAGCAGTTCTTC. Amino acids: CASSVAGTEFYNEQFF.

The rearrangement uses TRBV28 and TRBJ2-1; 12 bases are a match to TRBD2. V dropped 7 bases and J dropped 7; count of bases not matched to a gene: 5. The CDR3 has 14 residues. Germline V gene data show CDR1 as MDHEN and CDR2 as SYDVKM. The CDR3 DNA reads as TGTGCCAGCACCCTAGCGGGAGGGCCTAATGAGCAGTTCTTC. Its protein is CASTLAGGPNEQFF. Using reference TRBV28 and TRBJ2-1 for the parts outside the CDR3, the full variable domain is DVKVTQSSRYLVKRTGEKVFLECVQDMDHENMFWYRQDPGLGLRLIYFSYDVKMKEKGDIPEGYSVSREKKERFSLILESASTNQTSMYLCASTLAGGPNEQFFGPGTRLTVL.

The V and J genes are TRBV13 and TRBJ2-7, with D tentatively TRBD1 (5 bases). The CDR3 covers 13 residues. V shed 0 bases and J shed 6 bases, with 9 bases lying between them. Germline CDR1 is PRHDT and CDR2 is FYEKMQ (reference sequence). The DNA for the CDR3 is TGTGCCAGCAGCTTAGGGGGGCATGGCGAGCAGTACTTC. Amino acid sequence: CASSLGGHGEQYF.

The J gene is TRBJ2-5, the V gene TRBV18; 7 bases are a match to TRBD1. V was pared by 5 bases and J by 2 bases, with 2 bases of the junction left unmatched. This CDR3 contains 13 residues. The germline CDR1 and CDR2 sequences are KGHSH and LQKENI. CDR3 in DNA: TGTGCCAGCTCAACGACAGGGCAAGAGACCCAGTACTTC. This codes for CASSTTGQETQYF.

This clone was recorded once. The chain couples TRBV4-3 to TRBJ2-7; 7 bases are shared with TRBD1. The CDR3 spans 13 residues. V was clipped by 4 bases and J by 1 base; unmatched bases: 1. The germline CDR1 and CDR2 sequences are LGHNA and YSLEER. The CDR3 DNA reads TGCGCCAGCAGCCCGGGACAGTCCTACGAGCAGTACTTC. Translation: CASSPGQSYEQYF.

The V gene is TRBV10-1, the J gene TRBJ2-7; TRBD2 might be the D (6 bases). Trimming took off 2 bases at V and 0 bases at J, with 14 bases between the two ends. Germline CDR1 WNHNN, CDR2 SYGVQD (reference sequence). The CDR3 has 16 amino acids. CDR3 bases: TGCGCCAGCAGTGAGGGTCCGGGAGTCGTCTCCTACGAGCAGTACTTC. It translates to CASSEGPGVVSYEQYF.

The chain links TRBV6-5 to TRBJ1-5; D might be TRBD1 (6 bases). The CDR3 has 14 residues. Trimming took off 4 bases at V and 4 bases at J, with 11 bases between the two ends. Germline CDR1 MNHEY, CDR2 SVGAGI. The CDR3 spells CASSLDSINQPQHF. In DNA form, the CDR3 reads TGTGCCAGCAGTTTGGACAGTATTAATCAGCCCCAGCATTTT.

Only one count was recorded for this clone. This sequence joins TRBV9 and TRBJ2-1, with D possibly being TRBD2 (6 bases). Trimming stripped 1 base from V and 3 bases from J, with 11 bases between. Germline CDR1 SGDLS, CDR2 YYNGEE. The CDR3 totals 15 residues. The CDR3 DNA reads TGTGCCAGCAGCGTATATGCGGGGAGCTACAATGAGCAGTTCTTC. Protein sequence: CASSVYAGSYNEQFF.

This rearrangement joins TRBV7-2 to TRBJ2-5, with TRBD2 matching 9 bases. This CDR3 region has 15 residues. The junction had 4 bases not matched to a gene; V was cut back by 3 bases and J by 2 bases. Germline CDR1 SGHTA, CDR2 FQGNSA. CDR3 residues: CASSFQRGEQETQYF. CDR3 nucleotides: TGTGCCAGCAGCTTCCAGCGGGGGGAACAAGAGACCCAGTACTTC.

This clone was recorded only once. The rearrangement links TRBV24-1 to TRBJ2-1; 7 nucleotides match TRBD1. Germline V CDR1 and CDR2: KGHDR, SFDVKD. Trimming removed 3 bases from V and 3 bases from J; junction bases left unmatched: 7. CDR3 length: 16 residues. CDR3 DNA: TGTGCCACCAGTGATCAAAGGACAGGCCTCTACAATGAGCAGTTCTTC. As protein: CATSDQRTGLYNEQFF.

The rearrangement joins TRBV6-5 to TRBJ1-2, with a possible D match to TRBD1 (6 bases). Between the trimmed V and J ends, which lost 6 bases and 8 bases, there was a span of 16 bases. Germline assignment: CDR1 MNHEY and CDR2 SVGAGI. The CDR3 is made up of 13 amino acids. This chain's CDR3 is CASRTGFLGGYTF. The CDR3 DNA reads as TGTGCCAGCAGGACAGGCTTCCTGGGGGGCTACACCTTC.

The V call is TRBV14, the J call TRBJ1-6; D is uncertain. CDR3 length: 16 residues. V lost 4 bases to trimming and J lost 2 bases, with 12 bases between them. Germline V lookup: CDR1 SGHDN, CDR2 FVKESK. The CDR3 region is CASSRQGGTYNSPLHF. Here the CDR3 DNA reads TGTGCCAGCAGCCGACAAGGAGGGACCTATAATTCACCCCTCCACTTT.

This clone was counted only a few times. The gene calls are TRBV3-1 (or the pseudogene TRBV3-2) and TRBJ1-1; D is unresolved. V lost 0 bases, J lost 4 bases, and 21 bases lay in between. CDR1 and CDR2 (germline): LGHDT, YNNKEL (reference sequence). This CDR3 spans 18 amino acids. CDR3 sequence reads: CASSQDRLRRVGVTEAFF. CDR3 nucleotide sequence: TGTGCCAGCAGCCAAGATCGACTAAGAAGGGTCGGAGTCACTGAAGCTTTCTTT.